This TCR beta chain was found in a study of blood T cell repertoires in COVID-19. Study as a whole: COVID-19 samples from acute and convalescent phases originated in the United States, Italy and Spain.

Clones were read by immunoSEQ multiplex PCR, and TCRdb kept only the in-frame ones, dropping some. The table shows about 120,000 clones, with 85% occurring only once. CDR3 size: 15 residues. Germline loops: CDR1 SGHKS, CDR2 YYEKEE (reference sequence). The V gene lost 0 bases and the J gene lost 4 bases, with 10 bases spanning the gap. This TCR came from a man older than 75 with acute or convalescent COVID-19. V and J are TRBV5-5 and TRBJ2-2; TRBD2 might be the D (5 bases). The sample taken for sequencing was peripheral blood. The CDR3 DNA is TGTGCCAGCAGCTTGGCTCCGGGAACCACCGGGGAGCTGTTTTTT. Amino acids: CASSLAPGTTGELFF.